The T cell receptor (beta chain) under discussion was sequenced for a study of shared clonotypes between healthy human individuals. Study findings and constraints: Sharing across a handful of donors was seen in 4% to 5.5% of naive CD4 clonotypes.

On sorted subsets, replicate PCRs used 200 to 250 ng DNA, or approximately 33,000 T cell genomes. Measured with immunoSEQ multiplex PCR; TCRdb has only the in-frame clones, and not every one. The sample consists of around 510,000 clones, around 96% of them appearing once. Regarding this clone: Antigen unknown.

CDR1 and CDR2 from the germline V gene are MNHEY and SVGAGI. Trimming pared 4 bases from V and 2 bases from J, leaving 2 bases between. This CDR3 has 12 residues. This clonotype originated in a woman between 25 and 40 years old in good health. The V and J genes are TRBV6-5 and TRBJ2-2; D is undetermined. The sequencing input was naive CD4+ T cells sorted from blood. Subset indicated: CD45RA+ positively selected. CDR3 nucleotide sequence: TGTGCCAGCAGTTTCAACACCGGGGAGCTGTTTTTT. It encodes CASSFNTGELFF.